These 25 T cell receptor beta chains were sequenced from one sample in a study of human T cells and chemical hapten exposure. The time point is: patch test 1, 2 weeks after DPC sensitization. Regarding treatment: therapeutic diphenylcyclopropenone sensitization with weekly scalp DPC. TCRdb itself ran the RACE reads through MiXCR, one entry per CDR3 protein. This table has around 190,000 distinct CDR3 sequences, approximately 20% appearing once. The material was whole blood, obtained in connection with sensitization to the hapten diphenylcyclopropenone (DPC). These receptor sequences come from a woman in her forties or fifties with alopecia areata. Some clones in this sample may be carry-over from other donors' samples.

V usage is TRBV25-1 and J usage is TRBJ2-7; D is unclear. The CDR3 runs to 13 residues. V dropped 6 bases and J dropped 0 bases, with 9 bases sitting between them. Germline loops: CDR1 MGHDK, CDR2 SYGVNS. DNA for the CDR3: TGTGCCAGCAGAGGGCCAGTCTCCTACGAGCAGTACTTC. Protein product: CASRGPVSYEQYF.

This chain uses TRBV6-2 or TRBV6-3 with TRBJ1-2; D unclear. This CDR3 has 14 amino acids. Trimming stripped 10 bases from V and 5 bases from J, with 20 bases between. CDR1 is MNHEY and CDR2 is SVGEGT in the germline V gene. The CDR3 region has the DNA TGTGCCACCCAGCGGGAGGGTGACCTGTATGGCTACACCTTC. This gives the protein CATQREGDLYGYTF.

V and J are TRBV5-1 and TRBJ2-5; D gene uncertain. CDR1 is SGHRS and CDR2 is YFSETQ in the germline V gene. The CDR3 extends over 15 amino acids. The V gene lost 5 bases and the J gene lost 3 bases, with 17 bases spanning the gap. Here the CDR3 DNA reads TGCGCCAGCAGTTGGAACAGTGGTCGAAAAGAGACCCAGTACTTC. The encoded protein is CASSWNSGRKETQYF.

V gene TRBV21-1 combines with J gene TRBJ2-6. TRBV21-1 counts as a pseudogene. The CDR3 is made up of 15 amino acids. The CDR3 region has the DNA TGTGCCAGCAGCAAAGAAAAAAGAAGAGCCAACGTCCTGACTTTC. Protein sequence: CASSKEKRRANVLTF.

The sample holds a few counts of this clonotype. V is TRBV20-1 and J is TRBJ2-7; TRBD2 matches 8 bases. Losses at the gene ends were 6 bases for V and 5 bases for J; bases not matched to a gene: 15. Per the germline V gene, CDR1 is DFQATT and CDR2 is SNEGSKA (reference sequence). The CDR3 extends over 15 amino acids. CDR3 coding DNA: TGCAGTGCCCCCTTAGCGGGAAGTCCCTGGAACGAGCAGTACTTC. Its translation is CSAPLAGSPWNEQYF.

The CDR3 loop reads CASSWGQGGTDTQYF. The CDR3 nucleotides are TGTGCCAGCAGTTGGGGACAGGGAGGCACAGATACGCAGTATTTT. This sequence joins TRBV12-3 or TRBV12-4 and TRBJ2-3; 9 nucleotides line up with TRBD1. The CDR3 is 15 residues long. Losses at the gene ends were 4 bases for V and 1 base for J; bases not matched to a gene: 3.

This clonotype appeared a few times. V gene TRBV5-1 combines with J gene TRBJ1-1; D is possibly TRBD1 (6 bases). V shed 7 bases and J shed 4 bases, with 14 bases lying between them. CDR3 length: 13 amino acids. The germline CDR1 and CDR2 sequences are SGHRS and YFSETQ. CDR3 residues: CASQQQGGTEAFF. The CDR3, as DNA: TGCGCCAGCCAACAACAGGGCGGCACTGAAGCTTTCTTT.

The table lists this clonotype with a few counts. This rearrangement joins TRBV20-1 to TRBJ1-2, with D tentatively TRBD1 (6 bases). V lost 5 bases and J 7 bases, leaving 20 bases between the germline ends. The CDR3 is 14 amino acids. CDR1 DFQATT and CDR2 SNEGSKA come from the germline V gene (reference sequence). CDR3 loop: CSAPQGRQSLGYTF. The CDR3 coding sequence is TGCAGTGCTCCACAGGGCAGGCAGTCTCTTGGCTACACCTTC.

The rearrangement links TRBV25-1 to TRBJ2-3, with D unresolved. Per the germline V gene, CDR1 is MGHDK and CDR2 is SYGVNS. CDR3 length: 14 amino acids. Trimming left V 4 bases short and J 2 bases short, with 10 bases between. Here the CDR3 DNA reads TGTGCCAGCAGTGGAACTGCCCCCACAGATACGCAGTATTTT. As protein: CASSGTAPTDTQYF.

CDR3 residues: CSVLTGGYGYTF. In DNA form, the CDR3 reads TGCAGCGTTCTGACAGGGGGCTATGGCTACACCTTC. The chain has TRBV29-1 and TRBJ1-2; 9 nucleotides agree with TRBD1. CDR1 SQVTM and CDR2 ANQGSEA come from the germline V gene. The CDR3 sequence is 12 residues long. J gave up 4 bases and V 5 bases, and 2 bases lay outside the gene matches.

Only a few counts were recorded for this clonotype. The rearrangement joins TRBV27 to TRBJ2-1, with TRBD2 matching over 10 bases. Germline V gene data show CDR1 as MNHEY and CDR2 as SMNVEV (reference sequence). CDR3 length equals 18 residues. Germline trimming cut 3 bases from V and 4 bases from J; bases unmatched to any gene: 12. The CDR3 sequence is CASSFLLAGVGPYNEQFF. CDR3 nucleotides: TGTGCCAGCAGTTTTCTTCTAGCGGGAGTAGGGCCTTACAATGAGCAGTTCTTC.

The chain joins TRBV20-1 to TRBJ2-3, with TRBD2 matching 12 bases. The CDR3 length is 18 residues. V was clipped by 3 bases and J by 3 bases; unmatched bases: 13. Germline CDR1 DFQATT, CDR2 SNEGSKA (reference sequence). The DNA of the CDR3 is TGCAGTGCTAGTTCCCTAGCGGGAGGGCCAAGTCTAACAGATACGCAGTATTTT. Protein sequence: CSASSLAGGPSLTDTQYF.

This chain joins TRBV29-1 and TRBJ2-7; TRBD2 aligns across 7 bases. The germline V gene encodes CDR1 SQVTM and CDR2 ANQGSEA. This CDR3 is built from 11 residues. V gave up 6 bases and J gave up 5 bases; unmatched junction bases: 4. CDR3 bases: TGCAGCGTCTGTCTAGCGGACGAGCAGTACTTC. It is translated as CSVCLADEQYF.

The chain recombines TRBV7-2 with TRBJ1-5; TRBD1 matches 10 bases. The CDR3 has 17 amino acids. CDR1 is SGHTA and CDR2 is FQGNSA in the germline V gene. The ends lost 6 bases at V and 0 bases at J; junction bases unmatched: 8. The CDR3, as DNA: TGTGCCAGCAGTCCCGGGACAGGGGATTATAGCAATCAGCCCCAGCATTTT. Encoded protein: CASSPGTGDYSNQPQHF.

The chain combines TRBV20-1 with TRBJ2-2; TRBD2 might be the D (5 bases). Germline V gives CDR1 DFQATT, CDR2 SNEGSKA (reference sequence). The CDR3 sequence is 13 residues long. The V and J ends lost 6 bases and 7 bases respectively, with 15 bases between them. CDR3 protein: CSARAGESGELFF. The CDR3 coding sequence is TGCAGTGCCCGAGCTGGGGAGAGCGGGGAGCTGTTTTTT.

In nucleotides, the CDR3 is TGTGCCAGCAGTGTGGGGCGGGAGAGTCCTGTCGATACGCAGTATTTT. Protein product: CASSVGRESPVDTQYF. This chain joins TRBV2 and TRBJ2-3, with TRBD2 identical over 7 bases. Losses at the gene ends were 4 bases for V and 6 bases for J; bases not matched to a gene: 13. The germline V gene encodes CDR1 SNHLY and CDR2 FYNNEI. CDR3 length: 16 amino acids.

This clonotype was seen only a few times. This rearrangement joins TRBV29-1 to TRBJ1-1; 9 bases fit TRBD1. CDR3 length: 13 residues. Looked up from germline, CDR1 is SQVTM and CDR2 is ANQGSEA. J lost 7 bases, V lost 6 bases, and 9 bases had no gene match. The CDR3 sequence is CSVARDRVGEAFF. The DNA for the CDR3 is TGCAGCGTCGCGAGGGACAGGGTTGGTGAAGCTTTCTTT.

Written as DNA, the CDR3 is TGCGCCAGCTCAGCGTACTGGACAGATACGCAGTATTTT. It encodes CASSAYWTDTQYF. The chain employs TRBV5-1 and TRBJ2-3; D uncertain. Trimming took off 7 bases at V and 3 bases at J, with 12 bases between the two ends. This CDR3 contains 13 residues. CDR1 SGHRS and CDR2 YFSETQ come from the germline V gene.

This chain joins TRBV29-1 and TRBJ2-3, with 8 bases that match TRBD1. Germline V CDR1 and CDR2: SQVTM, ANQGSEA. Germline trimming cut 2 bases from V and 4 bases from J; bases unmatched to any gene: 11. The CDR3 contains 16 residues. The DNA of the CDR3 is TGCAGCGTTGAACGGCAGGGGGCGCGAGGAGCAGATACGCAGTATTTT. This codes for CSVERQGARGADTQYF.

The chain carries TRBV19 and TRBJ2-1; weak D call: TRBD2 (6 bases). CDR1 and CDR2 (germline): LNHDA, SQIVND (reference sequence). This CDR3 region has 15 residues. V was trimmed by 5 bases and J by 0 bases, leaving 11 bases between them. This chain's CDR3 is CASSALLASYNEQFF. Here the CDR3 DNA reads TGTGCCAGTAGTGCCTTACTAGCCTCCTACAATGAGCAGTTCTTC. The variable domain in full, completed from reference TRBV19 and TRBJ2-1, reads DGGITQSPKYLFRKEGQNVTLSCEQNLNHDAMYWYRQDPGQGLRLIYYSQIVNDFQKGDIAEGYSVSREKKESFPLTVTSAQKNPTAFYLCASSALLASYNEQFFGPGTRLTVL.

This chain uses TRBV25-1 with TRBJ2-7; D gene ambiguous. The CDR3 is made up of 13 amino acids. Germline CDR1 and CDR2: MGHDK and SYGVNS. Trimming stripped 3 bases from V and 2 bases from J, with 8 bases between. In DNA, the CDR3 is TGTGCCAGCAGTGAGAACGTACCCTACGAGCAGTACTTC. It codes for CASSENVPYEQYF.

This clonotype was seen ten or more times. The CDR3 loop is CASSYWYRGQVYGYTF. The DNA for the CDR3 is TGTGCCAGCAGTTATTGGTATCGGGGGCAAGTCTATGGCTACACCTTC. This chain joins TRBV6-5 and TRBJ1-2, with D perhaps TRBD1 (6 bases). Germline V CDR1 and CDR2: MNHEY, SVGAGI. The CDR3 is made up of 16 amino acids. Trimming took 3 bases from V and 4 from J, leaving 18 bases between them.

This clonotype is a singleton in its sample. The genes are TRBV20-1 and TRBJ1-5; D uncertain. Germline-derived CDR1 and CDR2 are DFQATT and SNEGSKA (reference sequence). V was shortened by 6 bases and J by 2 bases, with 14 bases between the two germline ends. This CDR3 region has 14 residues. Here the CDR3 reads CSAQTLYGNQPQHF. The CDR3 nucleotides are TGCAGTGCACAGACCCTATATGGCAATCAGCCCCAGCATTTT.

V and J are TRBV11-1 and TRBJ2-5; TRBD2 aligns across 9 bases. The CDR3 has 15 amino acids. Germline V gene data show CDR1 as SGHAT and CDR2 as FQDESV (reference sequence). Trimming removed 5 bases from V and 4 bases from J; junction bases left unmatched: 8. This CDR3 reads CASSHRLAALETQYF. CDR3 nucleotide sequence: TGTGCCAGCAGCCATAGACTAGCGGCTTTAGAGACCCAGTACTTC.

This chain links TRBV20-1 with TRBJ1-3, with D possibly TRBD1 on 5 matching bases. The ends were cut back, 1 base at V and 1 base at J, with 14 bases in the middle. The CDR3 spans 16 residues. Germline V gives CDR1 DFQATT, CDR2 SNEGSKA (reference sequence). As DNA, the CDR3 is TGCAGTGCTAGAGTGTCTGGGGCCCCGTCTGGAAACACCATATATTTT. It translates to CSARVSGAPSGNTIYF.